The rows below give T cell receptor beta chains drawn from one sample of a study of CD8 T cells in ankylosing spondylitis. MiXCR, run by TCRdb on the 5' RACE reads, gives a single entry per CDR3 protein. In the table there are some 100,000 distinct CDR3 sequences, almost 8.5% of which are singletons. The material sequenced was blood, either unsorted or a sorted T cell fraction (not recorded which). These receptor sequences come from a male donor with ankylosing spondylitis or in good health (not recorded which). Both conserved end residues are part of each CDR3. The order of the fields is V gene, clone size, J gene, D gene, CDR3 protein, CDR3 DNA. The D gene is left open where the match is weak. Size values are once, few and many counts, or a class for expanded clones, and some rows have none.

V gene: TRBV5-1; clone size: many; J gene: TRBJ2-5; D gene: NA; CDR3 protein: CASSLGAMQETQYF; CDR3 DNA: TGCGCCAGCAGCTTGGGGGCAATGCAAGAGACCCAGTACTTC
V gene: TRBV4-1; clone size: many; J gene: TRBJ2-5; D gene: NA; CDR3 protein: CASSQGVDTTQYF; CDR3 DNA: TGCGCCAGCAGCCAAGGGGTTGACACGACCCAGTACTTC
V gene: TRBV7-2; clone size: many; J gene: TRBJ2-1; D gene: TRBD2; CDR3 protein: CASRIAGGTYNEQFF; CDR3 DNA: TGTGCCAGCCGGATAGCGGGGGGGACCTACAATGAGCAGTTCTTC
V gene: TRBV11-2; clone size: many; J gene: TRBJ2-3; D gene: NA; CDR3 protein: CASSPLPGLFTDTQYF; CDR3 DNA: TGTGCCAGCAGTCCCCTTCCGGGACTCTTCACAGATACGCAGTATTTT
V gene: TRBV3-1; clone size: many; J gene: TRBJ1-1; D gene: NA; CDR3 protein: CASSQVRGTEAFF; CDR3 DNA: TGTGCCAGCAGCCAAGTCCGGGGGACTGAAGCTTTCTTT
V gene: TRBV4-2; clone size: many; J gene: TRBJ2-7; D gene: NA; CDR3 protein: CASSQTITGISYEQYF; CDR3 DNA: TGTGCCAGCAGCCAAACTATAACCGGGATTTCCTACGAGCAGTACTTC
V gene: TRBV15; clone size: many; J gene: TRBJ2-2; D gene: NA; CDR3 protein: CATSRLGEENTGELFF; CDR3 DNA: TGTGCCACCAGCCGTCTGGGGGAGGAGAACACCGGGGAGCTGTTTTTT
V gene: TRBV7-2; clone size: NA; J gene: TRBJ1-1; D gene: NA; CDR3 protein: CASTAFMGEAFF; CDR3 DNA: TGTGCCAGCACAGCTTTTATGGGTGAAGCTTTCTTT
V gene: TRBV4-2; clone size: many; J gene: TRBJ2-3; D gene: NA; CDR3 protein: CASSQDWARGGDTQYF; CDR3 DNA: TGTGCCAGCAGCCAAGATTGGGCTAGGGGCGGGGATACGCAGTATTTT
V gene: TRBV21-1; clone size: many; J gene: TRBJ2-7; D gene: NA; CDR3 protein: CASSEPSEQYF; CDR3 DNA: TGTGCCAGCAGCGAGCCGTCGGAGCAGTACTTC
V gene: TRBV5-1; clone size: many; J gene: TRBJ1-6; D gene: NA; CDR3 protein: CASNQGDSYNSPLHF; CDR3 DNA: TGCGCCAGCAATCAGGGAGACTCCTATAATTCACCCCTCCACTTT
V gene: TRBV20-1; clone size: many; J gene: TRBJ2-3; D gene: NA; CDR3 protein: CSAKLRGTDTQYF; CDR3 DNA: TGCAGTGCTAAATTGCGGGGCACAGATACGCAGTATTTT
V gene: TRBV10-3; clone size: many; J gene: TRBJ2-3; D gene: NA; CDR3 protein: CAISVADVTDTQYF; CDR3 DNA: TGTGCCATCAGTGTAGCGGACGTCACAGATACGCAGTATTTT
V gene: TRBV25-1; clone size: few; J gene: TRBJ2-7; D gene: NA; CDR3 protein: CASSEGQGDEQYF; CDR3 DNA: TGTGCCAGCAGTGAGGGACAAGGGGACGAGCAGTACTTC
V gene: TRBV7-2; clone size: many; J gene: TRBJ2-4; D gene: TRBD2; CDR3 protein: CASSRDSSGGNIQYF; CDR3 DNA: TGTGCCAGCAGCCGGGACTCTAGCGGGGGAAACATTCAGTACTTC
V gene: TRBV18; clone size: NA; J gene: TRBJ1-2; D gene: NA; CDR3 protein: CASSQTGSLLGYTF; CDR3 DNA: TGTGCCAGCTCACAAACAGGGAGCCTTCTTGGCTACACCTTC
V gene: TRBV6-2/TRBV6-3; clone size: many; J gene: TRBJ2-4; D gene: NA; CDR3 protein: CASRPAWGAKNIQYF; CDR3 DNA: TGTGCCAGCAGACCCGCCTGGGGGGCCAAAAACATTCAGTACTTC
V gene: TRBV7-2; clone size: few; J gene: TRBJ2-3; D gene: NA; CDR3 protein: CASSPRQVTDTQYF; CDR3 DNA: TGTGCCAGCAGCCCTAGACAGGTCACAGATACGCAGTATTTT
V gene: TRBV20-1; clone size: many; J gene: TRBJ2-3; D gene: NA; CDR3 protein: CSALLVQITDTQYF; CDR3 DNA: TGCAGTGCTCTTCTAGTACAGATCACAGATACGCAGTATTTT
V gene: TRBV6-5; clone size: many; J gene: TRBJ2-1; D gene: NA; CDR3 protein: CASSSGLVAVTPNEQFF; CDR3 DNA: TGTGCCAGCAGTTCGGGTTTAGTAGCGGTCACGCCCAATGAGCAGTTCTTC
V gene: TRBV18; clone size: many; J gene: TRBJ2-2; D gene: NA; CDR3 protein: CASSPRETGELFF; CDR3 DNA: TGTGCCAGCTCACCAAGGGAGACCGGGGAGCTGTTTTTT
V gene: TRBV12-3/TRBV12-4; clone size: many; J gene: TRBJ1-1; D gene: TRBD1; CDR3 protein: CASRDRGLDYGDTEAFF; CDR3 DNA: TGTGCCAGCAGGGACAGGGGGCTAGATTACGGGGACACTGAAGCTTTCTTT
V gene: TRBV7-2; clone size: few; J gene: TRBJ2-3; D gene: NA; CDR3 protein: CASSPYQALTDTQYF; CDR3 DNA: TGTGCCAGCAGCCCCTACCAGGCGCTCACAGATACGCAGTATTTT
V gene: TRBV14; clone size: many; J gene: TRBJ2-3; D gene: TRBD2; CDR3 protein: CASSPTLFGLAGSASTDTQYF; CDR3 DNA: TGTGCCAGCAGCCCAACTCTTTTTGGACTAGCGGGCTCGGCTAGCACAGATACGCAGTATTTT
V gene: TRBV5-6; clone size: few; J gene: TRBJ1-2; D gene: NA; CDR3 protein: CASSFPDNYGYTF; CDR3 DNA: TGTGCCAGCAGCTTCCCAGACAACTATGGCTACACCTTC
V gene: TRBV12-3/TRBV12-4; clone size: many; J gene: TRBJ2-7; D gene: TRBD2; CDR3 protein: CASSLGSSGIYEQYF; CDR3 DNA: TGTGCCAGCAGTTTAGGCTCTAGCGGGATCTACGAGCAGTACTTC
V gene: TRBV12-3/TRBV12-4; clone size: many; J gene: TRBJ1-5; D gene: TRBD1; CDR3 protein: CASSRPGQHNQPQHF; CDR3 DNA: TGTGCCAGCAGTCGGCCGGGACAGCACAATCAGCCCCAGCATTTT
V gene: TRBV7-2; clone size: many; J gene: TRBJ2-2; D gene: NA; CDR3 protein: CASSLGVGTTTGELFF; CDR3 DNA: TGTGCCAGCAGCTTAGGTGTCGGGACAACCACCGGGGAGCTGTTTTTT
V gene: TRBV14; clone size: NA; J gene: TRBJ1-1; D gene: TRBD1; CDR3 protein: CASSQWGRQGAGEAFF; CDR3 DNA: TGTGCCAGCAGCCAATGGGGGAGGCAGGGGGCAGGTGAAGCTTTCTTT
V gene: TRBV4-3; clone size: many; J gene: TRBJ2-1; D gene: NA; CDR3 protein: CASSPRLRGTYNEQFF; CDR3 DNA: TGCGCCAGCAGCCCAAGATTGCGGGGCACCTACAATGAGCAGTTCTTC
V gene: TRBV24-1; clone size: many; J gene: TRBJ2-1; D gene: TRBD1; CDR3 protein: CATGARDRPYNEQFF; CDR3 DNA: TGTGCCACCGGGGCACGGGACAGACCATACAATGAGCAGTTCTTC
V gene: TRBV12-3/TRBV12-4; clone size: many; J gene: TRBJ1-5; D gene: NA; CDR3 protein: CASSQGTHQPQHF; CDR3 DNA: TGTGCCAGCAGCCAGGGTACCCATCAGCCCCAGCATTTT
V gene: TRBV7-2; clone size: few; J gene: TRBJ2-7; D gene: TRBD1; CDR3 protein: CASSSGTGREQYF; CDR3 DNA: TGTGCCAGCAGCTCGGGGACAGGGCGGGAGCAGTACTTC
V gene: TRBV15; clone size: many; J gene: TRBJ1-6; D gene: TRBD1; CDR3 protein: CATSRDLRGANSPLHF; CDR3 DNA: TGTGCCACCAGCAGAGATCTCAGGGGGGCAAATTCACCCCTCCACTTT
V gene: TRBV5-6; clone size: many; J gene: TRBJ2-1; D gene: NA; CDR3 protein: CASSWGQKGEQFF; CDR3 DNA: TGTGCCAGCAGCTGGGGACAAAAGGGTGAGCAGTTCTTC
V gene: TRBV5-1; clone size: many; J gene: TRBJ2-1; D gene: TRBD2; CDR3 protein: CASRDGVGTSGTVYNEQFF; CDR3 DNA: TGCGCCAGCAGAGATGGAGTGGGGACTAGCGGTACGGTCTACAATGAGCAGTTCTTC
V gene: TRBV6-1; clone size: many; J gene: TRBJ1-4; D gene: NA; CDR3 protein: CASKRVKNEKLFF; CDR3 DNA: TGTGCCAGCAAGAGAGTAAAAAATGAAAAACTGTTTTTT
V gene: TRBV7-2; clone size: many; J gene: TRBJ2-7; D gene: TRBD2; CDR3 protein: CASSISGTSVYEQYF; CDR3 DNA: TGTGCCAGCAGCATCTCCGGGACTAGCGTCTACGAGCAGTACTTC
V gene: TRBV18; clone size: many; J gene: TRBJ1-1; D gene: NA; CDR3 protein: CASSPGRGQNTEAFF; CDR3 DNA: TGTGCCAGCTCACCGGGTCGGGGCCAGAACACTGAAGCTTTCTTT
V gene: TRBV5-1; clone size: many; J gene: TRBJ2-1; D gene: NA; CDR3 protein: CASSLTIIGSNEQFF; CDR3 DNA: TGCGCCAGCAGCTTGACAATCATCGGTAGCAATGAGCAGTTCTTC
V gene: TRBV7-7; clone size: many; J gene: TRBJ1-5; D gene: NA; CDR3 protein: CASSHSFVRVGQPQHF; CDR3 DNA: TGTGCTAGCAGCCACTCCTTTGTAAGGGTAGGGCAGCCCCAGCATTTT
V gene: TRBV20-1; clone size: many; J gene: TRBJ1-1; D gene: TRBD1; CDR3 protein: CSASGTGLTEAFF; CDR3 DNA: TGCAGTGCTAGTGGGACAGGGCTCACTGAAGCTTTCTTT
V gene: TRBV20-1; clone size: many; J gene: TRBJ2-7; D gene: NA; CDR3 protein: CSARSSGDGYEQYF; CDR3 DNA: TGCAGTGCTAGATCCTCAGGGGACGGCTACGAGCAGTACTTC
V gene: TRBV5-6; clone size: many; J gene: TRBJ2-1; D gene: NA; CDR3 protein: CASSLTRDEQFF; CDR3 DNA: TGTGCCAGCAGCTTGACTAGAGATGAGCAGTTCTTC
V gene: TRBV7-2; clone size: many; J gene: TRBJ2-2; D gene: TRBD2; CDR3 protein: CASSLSSGTIRTGELFF; CDR3 DNA: TGTGCCAGCAGCTTGTCTAGCGGGACGATTAGGACCGGGGAGCTGTTTTTT
V gene: TRBV12-3/TRBV12-4; clone size: many; J gene: TRBJ2-5; D gene: TRBD1; CDR3 protein: CASAKTGTGAETQYF; CDR3 DNA: TGTGCCAGCGCGAAAACCGGGACAGGGGCGGAGACCCAGTACTTC
V gene: TRBV19; clone size: NA; J gene: TRBJ1-1; D gene: NA; CDR3 protein: CASRLHVGKNTEAFF; CDR3 DNA: TGTGCCAGTAGGCTCCACGTCGGGAAGAACACTGAAGCTTTCTTT
V gene: TRBV6-2/TRBV6-3; clone size: NA; J gene: TRBJ1-5; D gene: NA; CDR3 protein: CASSGRAQPQHF; CDR3 DNA: TGTGCCAGCAGCGGTCGGGCGCAGCCCCAGCATTTT
V gene: TRBV20-1; clone size: many; J gene: TRBJ2-3; D gene: TRBD1; CDR3 protein: CSARDWDREGGTQYF; CDR3 DNA: TGCAGTGCTAGAGATTGGGACAGGGAAGGCGGTACGCAGTATTTT
V gene: TRBV7-2; clone size: many; J gene: TRBJ2-3; D gene: NA; CDR3 protein: CASSLAASPIVF; CDR3 DNA: TGTGCCAGCAGCTTAGCTGCTAGCCCAATCGTTTTT
V gene: TRBV4-3; clone size: few; J gene: TRBJ2-1; D gene: TRBD2; CDR3 protein: CASSSRLAGGTCSYNEQLF; CDR3 DNA: TGCGCCAGCAGCTCCAGACTAGCGGGGGGCACTTGCTCCTACAATGAGCAGCTCTTC
V gene: TRBV4-3; clone size: many; J gene: TRBJ2-7; D gene: TRBD2; CDR3 protein: CASSQEGGSDEQYF; CDR3 DNA: TGCGCCAGCAGCCAAGAGGGGGGGAGTGACGAGCAGTACTTC
V gene: TRBV18; clone size: few; J gene: TRBJ2-5; D gene: NA; CDR3 protein: CASSPQGTETQYF; CDR3 DNA: TGTGCCAGCTCACCACAGGGGACGGAGACCCAGTACTTC
V gene: TRBV5-6; clone size: few; J gene: TRBJ2-3; D gene: TRBD1; CDR3 protein: CASSLDRDRLFDTQYF; CDR3 DNA: TGTGCCAGCAGCTTGGACCGGGACAGGCTTTTCGATACGCAGTATTTT
V gene: TRBV18; clone size: many; J gene: TRBJ1-5; D gene: NA; CDR3 protein: CASSPKILGEYQPQHF; CDR3 DNA: TGTGCCAGCTCACCCAAAATATTAGGGGAATACCAGCCCCAGCATTTT